This T cell receptor (beta chain) was recovered during a study of T cells in localized non-small cell lung cancer. CDR1 GTSNPN and CDR2 SVGIG come from the germline V gene (reference sequence). V dropped 1 base and J dropped 0 bases, with 10 bases sitting between them. The CDR3 covers 14 residues. This table comes from immunoSEQ multiplex PCR, and its TCRdb copy is limited to in-frame clones, with some not included. The sample carries tens of thousands of clones, 84% recorded once. The input for sequencing was peripheral blood, taken before any cancer treatment. The V and J genes are TRBV30 and TRBJ2-7; no definite D call. The sequence came from a man between 35 and 75 years old with stage I lung adenocarcinoma. The CDR3 nucleotides are TGTGCCTGGAGTGCCCAGGTGTTCTCCTACGAGCAGTACTTC. Encoded protein: CAWSAQVFSYEQYF. Complete variable domain (other parts from reference TRBV30 and TRBJ2-7): SQTIHQWPATLVQPVGSPLSLECTVEGTSNPNLYWYRQAAGRGLQLLFYSVGIGQISSEVPQNLSASRPQDRQFILSSKKLLLSDSGFYLCAWSAQVFSYEQYFGPGTRLTVT.